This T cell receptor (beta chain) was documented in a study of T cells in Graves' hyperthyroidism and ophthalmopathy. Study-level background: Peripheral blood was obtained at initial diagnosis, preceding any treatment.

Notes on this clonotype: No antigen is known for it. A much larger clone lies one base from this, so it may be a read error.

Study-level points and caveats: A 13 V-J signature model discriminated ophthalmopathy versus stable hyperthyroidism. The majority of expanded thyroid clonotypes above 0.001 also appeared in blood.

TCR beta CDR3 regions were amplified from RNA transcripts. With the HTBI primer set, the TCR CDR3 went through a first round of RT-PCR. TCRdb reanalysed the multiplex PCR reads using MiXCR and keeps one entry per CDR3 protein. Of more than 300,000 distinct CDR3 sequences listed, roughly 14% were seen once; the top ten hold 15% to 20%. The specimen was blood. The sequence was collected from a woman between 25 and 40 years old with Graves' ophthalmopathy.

The CDR3 bases are TGTGCCAGCAGCTCTATGCCATTAGGGCCGGGCACCGGGGAGCTGTTTTTT. Protein product: CASSSMPLGPGTGELFF. This chain joins TRBV7-9 and TRBJ2-2; D uncertain. The CDR3 is 17 amino acids. V was trimmed by 4 bases and J by 4 bases, leaving 19 bases between them. Germline CDR1 reads SEHNR; CDR2 reads FQNEAQ (reference sequence).